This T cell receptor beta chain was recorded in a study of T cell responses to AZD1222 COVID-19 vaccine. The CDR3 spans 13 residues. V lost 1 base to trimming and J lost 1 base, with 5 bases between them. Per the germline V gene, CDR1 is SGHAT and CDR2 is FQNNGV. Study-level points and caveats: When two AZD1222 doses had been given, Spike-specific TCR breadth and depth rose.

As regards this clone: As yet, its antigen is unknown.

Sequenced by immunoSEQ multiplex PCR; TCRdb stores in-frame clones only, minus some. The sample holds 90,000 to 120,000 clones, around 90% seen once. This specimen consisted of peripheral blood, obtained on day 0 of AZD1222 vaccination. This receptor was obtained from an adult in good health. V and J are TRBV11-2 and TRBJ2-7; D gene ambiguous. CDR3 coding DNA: TGTGCCAGCAGCTTAGGCAGTTCCTACGAGCAGTACTTC. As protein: CASSLGSSYEQYF.